This T cell receptor beta chain was profiled in a study of a mutant IDH1 vaccine in newly diagnosed glioma. Study-level background: Most patients had radiochemotherapy with temozolomide before enrollment; others had one alone. Visit V13 took place at week 47, and visit V12 happened at week 35.

V lost 0 bases, J lost 3 bases, and 12 bases lay in between. CDR1 is SGHDN, CDR2 FVKESK, per germline. CDR3 length equals 16 residues. About this clone: Its antigen is unknown.

The time point here: week 35, safety follow-up. Every single dose of the vaccine, 300 ug of mutant IDH1 20-mer peptide, came with topical imiquimod. Vaccination of patients was performed eight times, in weeks 1, 3, 5, 7, 11, 15, 19 and 23. Each astrocytoma in the donors was new, WHO grade 3 or 4, IDH1-mutant and ATRX-lost. The assay was immunoSEQ multiplex PCR, and TCRdb's table has in-frame clones only and misses some. The sample has tens of thousands of clones, 85% to 90% seen once. Here the sequenced sample was PBMCs, taken from a glioma patient whose treatment included an IDH1 peptide vaccine. The TCR comes from a man aged 30 to 45 with glioma. The J gene is TRBJ1-3, the V gene TRBV14, with D perhaps matching TRBD1 (5 bases). DNA for the CDR3: TGTGCCAGCAGCCAAGATTTCGGGGGATATGGAAACACCATATATTTT. It yields the protein CASSQDFGGYGNTIYF.